The TCR beta chain under discussion was sequenced for a study of blood T cell repertoires in COVID-19. Donors were grouped by their self-reported clinical history. Repertoires were generated with immunoSEQ multiplex PCR, while TCRdb's copy carries only in-frame clones and drops some. The table lists 200,000 to 300,000 clones, roughly 85% of them singletons. This clonotype originated in a woman in her fifties or sixties with acute COVID-19. The sequenced material came from PBMCs or T cells enriched from blood (not recorded which).

CDR3 nucleotide sequence: TGTGCCTGGATGGAGGCGGGGGATACGCAGTATTTT. Amino acid sequence: CAWMEAGDTQYF. The rearrangement links TRBV30 to TRBJ2-3, with D perhaps TRBD2 (6 bases). V lost 4 bases and J 6 bases, leaving 11 bases between the germline ends. Germline lookup yields CDR1 GTSNPN and CDR2 SVGIG (reference sequence). The CDR3 totals 12 residues.